A selection of T cell receptor beta chains follows, all from one sample in a study of shared clonotypes between healthy human individuals. Only in-frame clones appear in the TCRdb table, and some are missing; sequencing was by immunoSEQ multiplex PCR. The table has roughly 600,000 clones, 95% to 98% seen once. Sequenced material: naive CD8+ T cells sorted from blood. The source of these receptors is a man younger than 45 in good health. The CDR3 runs from the conserved cysteine through the conserved F or W. A D gene is named only where the DNA matches it firmly. Rows may omit the clone size; those that give it use once, few, many or a size class.

CDR3	DNA	size	J	V	D
CASGRVKTEAFF	TGTGCCAGCGGTAGGGTCAAAACTGAAGCTTTCTTT	-	TRBJ1-1	TRBV7-9	-
CASSPIDSTDTQYF	TGTGCCAGCAGCCCGATCGACAGCACAGATACGCAGTATTTT	-	TRBJ2-3	TRBV11-2	-
CATSGAGGTAIYEQYF	TGTGCCACCAGCGGCGCCGGGGGGACAGCGATCTACGAGCAGTACTTC	-	TRBJ2-7	TRBV15	-
CASSFPSGSDEQYF	TGTGCCAGCAGCTTTCCTAGCGGGAGCGACGAGCAGTACTTC	-	TRBJ2-7	TRBV13	TRBD2
CASSPLPGLRYIQYF	TGTGCCAGCAGCCCCCTTCCGGGACTGCGTTACATTCAGTACTTC	once	TRBJ2-4	TRBV7-2	-
CATSRESFRESGDNEQFF	TGTGCCACCAGCAGAGAGTCCTTCCGGGAATCTGGCGACAATGAGCAGTTCTTC	-	TRBJ2-1	TRBV15	-
CASSLQEGGRTDYEQYF	TGTGCCAGCAGCTTACAAGAGGGCGGGAGGACGGATTACGAGCAGTACTTC	-	TRBJ2-7	TRBV7-9	TRBD2
CASSVALIGEQFF	TGTGCCAGCAGCGTAGCTTTGATCGGTGAGCAGTTCTTC	-	TRBJ2-1	TRBV9	-
CSVEGEGLAGDREQFF	TGCAGCGTTGAAGGGGAGGGACTAGCGGGAGATCGTGAGCAGTTCTTC	-	TRBJ2-1	TRBV29-1	TRBD2
CASYGGDTQYF	TGTGCCAGCTATGGAGGAGATACGCAGTATTTT	-	TRBJ2-3	TRBV5-6	-
CASSVQGNTIYF	TGTGCCAGCAGCGTCCAAGGAAACACCATATATTTT	-	TRBJ1-3	TRBV9	-
CSVEDRGTGGDEQYF	TGCAGCGTTGAAGACCGCGGGACAGGGGGGGACGAGCAGTACTTC	-	TRBJ2-7	TRBV29-1	TRBD1
CASSFGLEMYF	TGTGCCAGCAGTTTCGGACTTGAGATGTACTTC	-	TRBJ2-7	TRBV27	-
CARPGLAGELWGTDTQYF	TGTGCCAGACCGGGACTAGCGGGAGAACTCTGGGGAACAGATACGCAGTATTTT	-	TRBJ2-3	TRBV2	TRBD2
CSVLSTASYEQYF	TGCAGCGTTTTATCCACGGCATCCTACGAGCAGTACTTC	-	TRBJ2-7	TRBV29-1	-
CASSAKPGTSEYNEQFF	TGTGCCAGCAGCGCGAAACCGGGGACTAGCGAGTACAATGAGCAGTTCTTC	-	TRBJ2-1	TRBV9	TRBD2
CASRSIEANYGYTF	TGTGCCAGCAGATCGATTGAAGCTAACTATGGCTACACCTTC	-	TRBJ1-2	TRBV6-1	-
CAWSPLGNEQYF	TGTGCCTGGAGCCCATTGGGGAACGAGCAGTACTTC	-	TRBJ2-7	TRBV30	-
CASSQASIGADTQYF	TGCGCCAGCAGCCAAGCTAGTATCGGGGCAGATACGCAGTATTTT	once	TRBJ2-3	TRBV4-3	-
CASSLFHTSGADTQYF	TGTGCCAGCAGCTTATTCCACACATCAGGGGCAGATACGCAGTATTTT	-	TRBJ2-3	TRBV7-9	-